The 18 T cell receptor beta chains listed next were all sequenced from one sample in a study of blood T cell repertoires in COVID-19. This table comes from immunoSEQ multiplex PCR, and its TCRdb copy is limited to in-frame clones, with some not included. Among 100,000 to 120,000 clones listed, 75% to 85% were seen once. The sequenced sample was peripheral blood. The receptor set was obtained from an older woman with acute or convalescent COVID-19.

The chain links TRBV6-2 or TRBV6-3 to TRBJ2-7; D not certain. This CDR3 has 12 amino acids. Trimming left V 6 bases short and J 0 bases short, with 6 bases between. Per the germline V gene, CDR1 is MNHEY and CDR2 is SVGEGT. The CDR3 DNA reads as TGTGCCAGCAGCCGAGCCTCCTACGAGCAGTACTTC. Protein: CASSRASYEQYF.

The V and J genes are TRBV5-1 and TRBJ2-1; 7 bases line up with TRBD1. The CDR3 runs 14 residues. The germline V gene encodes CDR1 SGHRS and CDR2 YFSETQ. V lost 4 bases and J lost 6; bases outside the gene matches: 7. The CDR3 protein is CASSLTTGVNEQFF. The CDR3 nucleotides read TGCGCCAGCAGCCTAACCACAGGGGTCAATGAGCAGTTCTTC.

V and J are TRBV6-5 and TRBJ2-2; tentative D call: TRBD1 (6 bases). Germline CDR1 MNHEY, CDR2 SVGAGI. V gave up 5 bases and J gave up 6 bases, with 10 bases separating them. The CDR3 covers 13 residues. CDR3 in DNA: TGTGCCAGCAGTATACAGGGCGCCGGGGAGCTGTTTTTT. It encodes CASSIQGAGELFF.

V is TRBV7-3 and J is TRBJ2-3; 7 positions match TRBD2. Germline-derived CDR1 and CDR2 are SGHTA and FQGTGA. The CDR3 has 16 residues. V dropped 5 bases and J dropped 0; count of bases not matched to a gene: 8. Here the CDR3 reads CASSRGGLPSTDTQYF. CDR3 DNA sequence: TGTGCCAGCAGCCGCGGGGGACTACCTAGCACAGATACGCAGTATTTT.

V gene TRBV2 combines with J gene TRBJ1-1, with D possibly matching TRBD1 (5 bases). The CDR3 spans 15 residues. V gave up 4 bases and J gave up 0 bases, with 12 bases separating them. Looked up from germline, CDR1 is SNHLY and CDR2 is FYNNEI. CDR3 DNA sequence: TGTGCCAGCAGTGCGGGTCAGGGCATGAACACTGAAGCTTTCTTT. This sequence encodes CASSAGQGMNTEAFF.

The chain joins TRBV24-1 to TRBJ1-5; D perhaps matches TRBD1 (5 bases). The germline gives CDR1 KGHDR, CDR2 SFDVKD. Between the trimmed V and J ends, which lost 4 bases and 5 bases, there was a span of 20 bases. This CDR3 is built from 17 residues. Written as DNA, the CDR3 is TGTGCCACCAGTGACTCCTTTTCCGGGAGGGGAGATCAGCCCCAGCATTTT. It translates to CATSDSFSGRGDQPQHF.

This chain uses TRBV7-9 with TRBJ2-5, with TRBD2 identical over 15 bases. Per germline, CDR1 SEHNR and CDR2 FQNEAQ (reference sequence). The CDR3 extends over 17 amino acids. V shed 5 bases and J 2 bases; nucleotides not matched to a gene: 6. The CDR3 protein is CASSRSGTSGGQETQYF. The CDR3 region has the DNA TGTGCCAGCAGCCGCTCCGGGACTAGCGGGGGGCAAGAGACCCAGTACTTC.

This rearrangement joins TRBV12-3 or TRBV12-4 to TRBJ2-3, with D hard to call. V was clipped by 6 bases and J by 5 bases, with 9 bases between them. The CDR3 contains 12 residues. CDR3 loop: CASSPSQDTQYF. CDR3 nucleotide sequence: TGTGCCAGCAGCCCCTCACAAGATACGCAGTATTTT.

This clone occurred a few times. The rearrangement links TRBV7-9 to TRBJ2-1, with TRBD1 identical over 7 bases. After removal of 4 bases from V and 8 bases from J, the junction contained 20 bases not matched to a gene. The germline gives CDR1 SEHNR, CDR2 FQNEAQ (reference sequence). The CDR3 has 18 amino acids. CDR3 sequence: CASSSSLGTDRDWDEQFF. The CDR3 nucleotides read TGTGCCAGCAGCTCTAGCCTCGGGACAGATAGGGATTGGGATGAGCAGTTCTTC.

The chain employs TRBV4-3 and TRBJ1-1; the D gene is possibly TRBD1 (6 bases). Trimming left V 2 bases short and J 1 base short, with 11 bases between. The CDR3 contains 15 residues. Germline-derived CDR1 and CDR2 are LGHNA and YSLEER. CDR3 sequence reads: CASSQRTGKNTEAFF. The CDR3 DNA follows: TGCGCCAGCAGCCAAAGAACAGGGAAGAACACTGAAGCTTTCTTT.

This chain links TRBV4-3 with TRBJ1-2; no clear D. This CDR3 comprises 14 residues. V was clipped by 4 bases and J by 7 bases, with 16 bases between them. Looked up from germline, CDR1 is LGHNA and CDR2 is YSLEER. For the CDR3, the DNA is TGCGCCAGCAGCCCGCGGAGGGAGTCGAGTGGCTACACCTTC. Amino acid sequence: CASSPRRESSGYTF.

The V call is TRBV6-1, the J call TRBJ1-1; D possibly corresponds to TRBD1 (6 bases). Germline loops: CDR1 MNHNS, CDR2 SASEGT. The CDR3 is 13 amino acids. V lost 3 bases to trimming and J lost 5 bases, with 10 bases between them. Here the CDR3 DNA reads TGTGCCAGCAGTGAGACACAGGGTACTGAAGCTTTCTTT. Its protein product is CASSETQGTEAFF.

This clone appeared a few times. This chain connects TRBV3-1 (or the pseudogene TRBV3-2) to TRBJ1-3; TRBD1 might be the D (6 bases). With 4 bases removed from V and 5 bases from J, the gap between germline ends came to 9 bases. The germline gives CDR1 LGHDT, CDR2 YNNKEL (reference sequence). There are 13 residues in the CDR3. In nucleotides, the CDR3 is TGTGCCAGCAGCCTGGGACAACGAAACACCATATATTTT. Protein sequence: CASSLGQRNTIYF.

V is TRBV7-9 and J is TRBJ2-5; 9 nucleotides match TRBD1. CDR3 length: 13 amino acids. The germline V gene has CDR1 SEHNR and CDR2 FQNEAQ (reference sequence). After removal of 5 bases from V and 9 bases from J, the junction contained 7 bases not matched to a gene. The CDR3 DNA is TGTGCCAGCAGCAAACCGGGACAGGGCCCCCAGTACTTC. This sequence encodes CASSKPGQGPQYF.

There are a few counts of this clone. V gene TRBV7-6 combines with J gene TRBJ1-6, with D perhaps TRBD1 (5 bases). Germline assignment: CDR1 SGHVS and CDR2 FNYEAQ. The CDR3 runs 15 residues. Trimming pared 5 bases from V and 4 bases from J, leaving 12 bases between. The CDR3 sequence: CASSPTTDYNSPLHF. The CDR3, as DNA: TGTGCCAGCAGCCCGACGACAGATTATAATTCACCCCTCCACTTT.

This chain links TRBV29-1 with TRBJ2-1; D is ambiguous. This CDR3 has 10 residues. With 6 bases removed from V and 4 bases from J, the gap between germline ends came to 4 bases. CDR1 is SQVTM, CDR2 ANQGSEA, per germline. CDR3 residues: CSVEYNEQFF. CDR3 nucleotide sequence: TGCAGCGTCGAGTACAATGAGCAGTTCTTC.

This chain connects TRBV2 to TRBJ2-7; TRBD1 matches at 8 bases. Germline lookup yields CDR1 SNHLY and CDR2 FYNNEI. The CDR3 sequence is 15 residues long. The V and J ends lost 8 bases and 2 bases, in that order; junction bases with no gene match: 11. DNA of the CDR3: TGTGCCAGCTACATTCCCGGGACAGGACCCTACGAGCAGTACTTC. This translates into CASYIPGTGPYEQYF.

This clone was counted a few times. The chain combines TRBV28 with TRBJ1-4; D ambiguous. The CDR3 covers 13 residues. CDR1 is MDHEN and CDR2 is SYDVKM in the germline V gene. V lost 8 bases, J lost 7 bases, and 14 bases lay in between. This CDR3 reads CASGERVREKLFF. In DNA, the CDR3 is TGTGCCAGCGGCGAGCGGGTGCGTGAAAAACTGTTTTTT.